The rows below give T cell receptor beta chains drawn from one sample of a study of cytomegalovirus exposure and HLA in healthy donors. Repertoires were generated with immunoSEQ multiplex PCR, while TCRdb's copy carries only in-frame clones and drops some. The profile covers roughly 150,000 clones, with 76% appearing a single time and over 3% taken by the ten largest. The source material was PBMCs. Receptors were obtained from a male donor in good health and CMV-seronegative. Each CDR3 is given with its conserved first and last residue. The D gene is left open where the match is weak. Size is omitted from some rows. Given values are once, few, many or a class for expanded clones.

D gene | J gene | clone size | V gene | CDR3 protein | CDR3 DNA
- | TRBJ2-7 | - | TRBV15 | CATSRGLEYEQYF | TGTGCCACCAGCAGAGGGCTAGAATACGAGCAGTACTTC
TRBD1 | TRBJ2-2 | - | TRBV25-1 | CASRDDRDTGELFF | TGTGCCAGCAGGGACGACAGGGACACCGGGGAGCTGTTTTTT
TRBD2 | TRBJ2-1 | - | TRBV7-2 | CASSFTSGAGEQFF | TGTGCCAGCAGCTTCACTAGCGGAGCTGGGGAGCAGTTCTTC
- | TRBJ1-5 | - | TRBV9 | CASSVGGNSNQPQHF | TGTGCCAGCAGCGTAGGAGGAAATAGCAATCAGCCCCAGCATTTT
TRBD1 | TRBJ2-2 | - | TRBV10-3 | CAIRTGGSGELFF | TGTGCCATCAGGACAGGGGGCTCGGGGGAGCTGTTTTTT
- | TRBJ1-4 | - | TRBV5-6 | CASSLDRVDEKLFF | TGTGCCAGCAGCTTGGACAGGGTTGATGAAAAACTGTTTTTT
TRBD1 | TRBJ1-6 | - | TRBV5-6 | CASSSRRTGTYNSPLHF | TGTGCCAGCAGCTCCCGCCGGACAGGAACCTATAATTCACCCCTCCACTTT
- | TRBJ2-2 | - | TRBV5-1 | CASSLGTVNTGELFF | TGCGCCAGCAGCTTGGGAACTGTGAACACCGGGGAGCTGTTTTTT
TRBD1 | TRBJ1-4 | - | TRBV6-6 | CASSSPGQGNEKLFF | TGTGCCAGCAGTTCCCCGGGACAGGGGAATGAAAAACTGTTTTTT
- | TRBJ2-2 | - | TRBV7-8 | CASSPGATLATNTGELFF | TGTGCCAGCAGCCCAGGGGCTACCCTTGCGACGAACACCGGGGAGCTGTTTTTT
- | TRBJ2-3 | - | TRBV2 | CASTIEDTQYF | TGTGCCAGCACGATAGAAGATACGCAGTATTTT
- | TRBJ2-7 | few | TRBV18 | CASSRGLENEQYF | TGTGCCAGCTCACGGGGACTGGAAAACGAGCAGTACTTC
- | TRBJ1-5 | - | TRBV2 | CASSGQESNQPQHF | TGTGCCAGCAGTGGACAGGAGAGCAATCAGCCCCAGCATTTT
TRBD2 | TRBJ2-5 | - | TRBV13 | CASSLGGGAWHWEETQYF | TGTGCCAGCAGCTTAGGGGGAGGGGCGTGGCATTGGGAAGAGACCCAGTACTTC
TRBD2 | TRBJ2-7 | - | TRBV13 | CASSPRVRSGGGYEQYF | TGTGCCAGCAGCCCCAGAGTTCGAAGCGGGGGCGGGTACGAGCAGTACTTC
TRBD1 | TRBJ2-7 | - | TRBV27 | CASSLLGTGAYEQYF | TGTGCCAGCAGTTTACTCGGGACAGGGGCATACGAGCAGTACTTC
- | TRBJ2-1 | once | TRBV7-6 | CASSLGTALLYNEQFF | TGTGCCAGCAGCTTAGGGACAGCGTTATTGTACAATGAGCAGTTCTTC
TRBD2 | TRBJ2-2 | - | TRBV5-1 | CASVLAGGPNTGELFF | TGCGCCAGCGTACTAGCGGGGGGTCCGAACACCGGGGAGCTGTTTTTT
- | TRBJ2-5 | - | TRBV7-9 | CASSLGVGGETQYF | TGTGCCAGCAGCTTAGGCGTCGGGGGAGAGACCCAGTACTTC
- | TRBJ1-4 | - | TRBV30 | CAWRLNEKLFF | TGTGCCTGGAGATTAAATGAAAAACTGTTTTTT
TRBD1 | TRBJ2-7 | - | TRBV14 | CASSQAHRGIFSYEQYF | TGTGCCAGCAGCCAAGCCCACAGGGGGATATTCTCCTACGAGCAGTACTTC
TRBD1 | TRBJ2-3 | - | TRBV5-1 | CASSLAGTGPDTQYF | TGCGCCAGCAGCTTGGCCGGGACAGGGCCAGATACGCAGTATTTT
- | TRBJ2-7 | once | TRBV7-2 | CASSLGFYEQYF | TGTGCCAGCAGCTTGGGCTTCTACGAGCAGTACTTC
- | TRBJ2-1 | few | TRBV7-6 | CASSSRGTRARRGQFF | TGTGCCAGCAGCTCCCGGGGGACCCGGGCCAGACGGGGCCAGTTCTTC
- | TRBJ2-3 | few | TRBV7-9 | CASSLGAGTDTQYF | TGTGCCAGCAGCTTAGGAGCTGGCACAGATACGCAGTATTTT
- | TRBJ2-4 | - | TRBV6-6 | CASSYEQGLNIQYF | TGTGCCAGCAGTTACGAACAGGGTCTAAACATTCAGTACTTC
- | TRBJ1-2 | few | TRBV28 | CASSRTDQYGYTF | TGTGCCAGCAGCCGGACAGATCAATATGGCTACACCTTC
TRBD1 | TRBJ2-7 | - | TRBV14 | CASSQKRDRVLYEQYF | TGTGCCAGCAGCCAAAAACGGGACAGGGTACTCTACGAGCAGTACTTC
- | TRBJ2-1 | - | TRBV30 | CAWIGTRGWFF | TGTGCCTGGATTGGGACTCGCGGATGGTTCTTC
TRBD1 | TRBJ2-7 | - | TRBV6-5 | CASSRDRAYSYEQYF | TGTGCCAGCAGCAGGGACAGGGCCTACTCCTACGAGCAGTACTTC
- | TRBJ2-2 | - | TRBV13 | CASSDGYTGELFF | TGTGCCAGCAGTGACGGGTACACCGGGGAGCTGTTTTTT
- | TRBJ2-7 | - | TRBV5-1 | CASSLPEGYEQYF | TGCGCCAGCAGCTTACCAGAGGGCTACGAGCAGTACTTC
TRBD1 | TRBJ1-6 | - | TRBV27 | CASSSQGGNSPLHF | TGTGCCAGCAGTTCTCAGGGGGGTAATTCACCCCTCCACTTT
- | TRBJ1-5 | few | TRBV10-3 | CASSEGQSYQPQHF | TGTGCCAGCAGTGAAGGACAGTCCTATCAGCCCCAGCATTTT
- | TRBJ1-3 | - | TRBV7-9 | CSSSFLQDSGNTIYF | TGTTCCAGCAGCTTCCTCCAGGACTCTGGAAACACCATATATTTT
TRBD2 | TRBJ2-1 | - | TRBV7-8 | CASSPSLAGGEYAGYNEQFF | TGTGCCAGCAGCCCCTCGTTAGCGGGAGGAGAGTATGCGGGGTACAATGAGCAGTTCTTC
- | TRBJ1-6 | once | TRBV2 | CASAGVLAYNSPLHF | TGTGCCAGCGCAGGGGTACTAGCCTATAATTCACCCCTCCACTTT
TRBD2 | TRBJ2-1 | few | TRBV4-1 | CASSRGTSGAWDEQFF | TGCGCCAGCAGCCGGGGGACTAGCGGGGCATGGGATGAGCAGTTCTTC
TRBD1 | TRBJ2-1 | - | TRBV27 | CASSRDRGKDEQFF | TGTGCCAGCAGCCGGGACAGGGGAAAAGATGAGCAGTTCTTC
- | TRBJ2-5 | - | TRBV19 | CASSLPREPGADRVAAQETQYF | TGTGCCAGTAGTCTCCCCCGGGAGCCGGGCGCTGACCGGGTGGCCGCTCAAGAGACCCAGTACTTC
TRBD1 | TRBJ1-1 | - | TRBV28 | CASTSRTGGLAFF | TGTGCCAGCACTTCCCGGACAGGGGGATTAGCTTTCTTT
- | TRBJ1-5 | - | TRBV6-1 | CASSVQNSNQPQHF | TGTGCCAGCAGTGTACAGAATAGCAATCAGCCCCAGCATTTT
TRBD1 | TRBJ2-7 | - | TRBV4-1 | CASAHGTGSYEQYF | TGCGCCAGCGCCCACGGGACAGGGTCCTACGAGCAGTACTTC
- | TRBJ2-7 | - | TRBV5-8 | CASSPRASYYEQYF | TGTGCCAGCAGCCCTCGTGCCTCCTACTACGAGCAGTACTTC